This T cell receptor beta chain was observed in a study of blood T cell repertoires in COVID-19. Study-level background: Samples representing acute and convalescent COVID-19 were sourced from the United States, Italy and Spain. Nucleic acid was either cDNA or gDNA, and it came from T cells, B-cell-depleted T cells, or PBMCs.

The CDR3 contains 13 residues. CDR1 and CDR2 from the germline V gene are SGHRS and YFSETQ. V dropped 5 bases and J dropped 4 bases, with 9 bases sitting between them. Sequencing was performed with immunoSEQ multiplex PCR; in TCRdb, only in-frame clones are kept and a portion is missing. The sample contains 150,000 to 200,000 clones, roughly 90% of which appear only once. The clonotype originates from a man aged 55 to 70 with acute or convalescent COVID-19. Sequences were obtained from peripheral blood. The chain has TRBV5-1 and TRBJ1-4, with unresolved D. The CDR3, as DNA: TGCGCCAGCAGAAGCGGAGGTAATGAAAAACTGTTTTTT. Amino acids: CASRSGGNEKLFF.